A selection of T cell receptor beta chains follows, all from one sample in a study of identical twins. TCRdb re-called the 5' RACE reads through MiXCR, storing one row per CDR3 protein. The repertoire holds 460,000 or so distinct CDR3 sequences, with over 12% as singletons. These sequences were also reported in another study, on yellow fever vaccine responses in identical twins.

Sequenced sample: CD4+ T cells sorted from blood. The receptor source for this set is a young woman in good health. The CDR3 runs from the conserved cysteine through the conserved F or W. Fields, in order: V gene, clone size, CDR3 protein. Where a row states a size, it is once, few, many or the class of an expanded clone; other rows omit it.

>TRBV5-1|few
CASSLGPTEAFF
>TRBV30|many
CAWSPAGQPQHF
>TRBV27|-
CASSKDRLGPQNVNEQFF
>TRBV28|-
CASGRVRQSSYEQYF
>TRBV28|few
CASSLSGGGNTEAFF
>TRBV29-1|-
CSVGGEKLFF
>TRBV6-2/TRBV6-3|-
CASSPAIGKNEQFF
>TRBV7-8|few
CAISRGTGRETQYF
>TRBV5-6|few
CASSLLGPGSYEQYF
>TRBV2|-
CASNRQGAGQETQYF
>TRBV6-5|-
CASSYSRDSAYEQYF
>TRBV3-1|many
CASSQDAAAYEQYF
>TRBV3-1|few
CASSLTRAQGSTEAFF
>TRBV21-1|-
CASSYSAGTDAYEQYF
>TRBV5-1|-
CASSSTSGGAVEQFF
>TRBV9|many
CASSPPPRTSGSQYYNEQFF
>TRBV21-1|-
CASSKTHTPGYYGYTF
>TRBV5-1|many
CASSFAWGPSREQYF
>TRBV7-9|few
CASSLVAKDTQYF
>TRBV7-9|-
CASSLVRGPKNNEQFF
>TRBV4-3|many
CASSRGTSGKVISYNEQFF
>TRBV12-3/TRBV12-4|many
CASSLVAGGAGELFF
>TRBV29-1|-
CSVGQGVREQYF
>TRBV2|-
CASKLRDSLNYGYTF
>TRBV24-1|few
CATSRIGGTDTQYF
>TRBV29-1|-
CSVEDGTDTQYF
>TRBV9|few
CASSVGGIDTQYF
>TRBV15|few
CATSRGDRTGGETQYF
>TRBV4-2|-
CASSQGGGEFKEETQYF
>TRBV14|-
CASSRMDSYEQYF
>TRBV6-1|-
CASTRTSGTQAYEQYF
>TRBV12-3/TRBV12-4|few
CASSPQGGNSPLHF
>TRBV2|many
CASSGLGTEAFF
>TRBV5-6|-
CASSFRDRGPHEQYF
>TRBV28|few
CASSQRGGFYNEQFF
>TRBV14|-
CASRPSGGGTEAFF
>TRBV7-2|few
CASSFLGASGRVWELFF
>TRBV3-1|-
CASSHGSDTQYF
>TRBV6-2/TRBV6-3|few
CASSYSGQGLTEQYF
>TRBV4-2|few
CASSQDRDRGVGYTF
>TRBV7-3|-
CASSLKPRSPLHF
>TRBV10-3|-
CAISESRGRVMNTEAFF
>TRBV12-3/TRBV12-4|few
CASSTQGGQNTDTQYF
>TRBV3-1|-
CASSAGQGATDTQYF
>TRBV3-1|-
CASSQLRLPPDTQYF
>TRBV20-1|-
CSSRGKLTGGYNEQFF
>TRBV5-6|many
CASSLIREQFF
>TRBV12-3/TRBV12-4|few
CASSRGLTKGYGYTF
>TRBV20-1|few
CSATGTSGFTDTQYF
>TRBV5-1|-
CASSWKTSVSGELFF
>TRBV7-8|-
CASSLAGLAGMETQYF
>TRBV2|-
CASSRDRALGETQYF
>TRBV20-1|few
CSATDRAGNEQFF
>TRBV7-9|few
CASSRTGERETQYF
>TRBV20-1|-
CCARDWGGEGFYEQYF
>TRBV5-4|-
CASSWTGGINEQFF